This T cell receptor (beta chain) appears in the sequencing data of a study of cytotoxic CD8 clonotypes in ibrutinib-treated CLL. Study summary: Responses: about 25 partial, 2 complete; after median about 70 months, around 15 stayed remitted, around 12 progressed. Notes on the study in general: Sustained-remission and progressing patients had unequal sampling times. Private clonotypes, not public ones, expanded at ibrutinib response.

In the case of this clone: Its antigen remains unidentified.

After removal of 5 bases from V and 9 bases from J, the junction contained 8 bases not matched to a gene. This CDR3 spans 16 amino acids. Germline CDR1 is SGHVS and CDR2 is FQNEAQ. Measured with immunoSEQ multiplex PCR; TCRdb has only the in-frame clones, and not every one. Among 300,000 or so clones listed, roughly 70% were seen once. Material: PBMCs, obtained after 36 months of ibrutinib treatment. The chain carries TRBV7-8 and TRBJ2-1, with 15 nucleotides matching TRBD2. The TCR sequence derives from a human donor with chronic lymphocytic leukemia. Written as DNA, the CDR3 is TGTGCCAGCAGCCCCCAGGGACTAGCGGGAGGAAGTGAGCAGTTCTTC. Encoded protein: CASSPQGLAGGSEQFF.